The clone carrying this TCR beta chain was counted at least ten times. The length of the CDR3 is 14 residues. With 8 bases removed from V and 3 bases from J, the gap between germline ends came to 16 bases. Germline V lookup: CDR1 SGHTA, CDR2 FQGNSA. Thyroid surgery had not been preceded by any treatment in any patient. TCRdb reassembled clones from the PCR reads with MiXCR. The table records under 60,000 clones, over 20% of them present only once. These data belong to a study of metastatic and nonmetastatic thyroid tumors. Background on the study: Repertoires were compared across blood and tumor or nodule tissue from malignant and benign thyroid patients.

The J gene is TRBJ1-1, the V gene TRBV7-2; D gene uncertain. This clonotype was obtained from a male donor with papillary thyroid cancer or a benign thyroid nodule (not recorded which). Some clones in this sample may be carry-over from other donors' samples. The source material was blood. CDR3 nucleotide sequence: TGTGCCAGCCGGGATTCCCACGGGGACACTGAAGCTTTCTTT. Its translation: CASRDSHGDTEAFF.